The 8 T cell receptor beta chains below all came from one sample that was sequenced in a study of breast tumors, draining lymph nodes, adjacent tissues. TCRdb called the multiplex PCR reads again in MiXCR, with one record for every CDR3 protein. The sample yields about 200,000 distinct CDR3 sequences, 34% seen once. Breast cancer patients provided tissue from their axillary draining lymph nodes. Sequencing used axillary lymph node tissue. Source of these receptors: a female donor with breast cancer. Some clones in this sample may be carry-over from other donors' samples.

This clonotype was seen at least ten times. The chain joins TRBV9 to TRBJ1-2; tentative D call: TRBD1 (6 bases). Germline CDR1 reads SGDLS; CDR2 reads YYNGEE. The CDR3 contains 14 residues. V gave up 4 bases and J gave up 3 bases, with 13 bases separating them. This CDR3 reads CASSSTDRDYGYTF. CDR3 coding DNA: TGTGCCAGCAGCTCAACGGACAGAGACTATGGCTACACCTTC.

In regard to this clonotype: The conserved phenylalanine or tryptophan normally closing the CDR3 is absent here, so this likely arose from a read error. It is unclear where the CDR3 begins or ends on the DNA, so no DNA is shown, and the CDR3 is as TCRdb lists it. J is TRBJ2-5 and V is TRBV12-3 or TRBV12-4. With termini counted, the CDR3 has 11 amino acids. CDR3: CASSLGVLQNY.

CDR3 nucleotide sequence: TGCAGTGCCTTCGGGACAGCCACCACAGATACGCAGTATTTT. It specifies CSAFGTATTDTQYF. The J gene is TRBJ2-3, the V gene TRBV20-1; 7 bases line up with TRBD1. Trimming removed 6 bases from V and 2 bases from J; junction bases left unmatched: 8. CDR1 and CDR2 from the germline V gene are DFQATT and SNEGSKA (reference sequence). The CDR3 loop spans 14 amino acids.

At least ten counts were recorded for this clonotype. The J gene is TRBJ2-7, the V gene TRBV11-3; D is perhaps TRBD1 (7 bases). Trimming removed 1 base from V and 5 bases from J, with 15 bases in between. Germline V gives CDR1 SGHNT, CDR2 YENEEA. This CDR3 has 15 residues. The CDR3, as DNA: TGTGCCAGCAGCTTAGTCACCAGGGGGGAGGACGAGCAGTACTTC. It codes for CASSLVTRGEDEQYF.

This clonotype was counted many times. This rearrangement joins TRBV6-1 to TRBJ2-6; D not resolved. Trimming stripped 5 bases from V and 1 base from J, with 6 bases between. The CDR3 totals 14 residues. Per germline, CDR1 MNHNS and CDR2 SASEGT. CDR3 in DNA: TGTGCCAGCAGTTCCCTTTCTGGGGCCAACGTCCTGACTTTC. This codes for CASSSLSGANVLTF.

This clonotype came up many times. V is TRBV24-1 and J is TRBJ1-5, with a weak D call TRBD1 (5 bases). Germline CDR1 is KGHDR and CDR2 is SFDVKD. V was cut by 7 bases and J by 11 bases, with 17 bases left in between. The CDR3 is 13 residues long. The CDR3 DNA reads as TGTGCCACCAGGCAGGGTCCCTCTCCTACCCAGCATTTT. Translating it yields CATRQGPSPTQHF.

CDR3 amino acids: CASSFRGASGEQFF. The DNA of the CDR3 is TGTGCCAGCAGTTTCCGGGGAGCTTCGGGTGAGCAGTTCTTC. The genes are TRBV28 and TRBJ2-1; a possible D gene is TRBD2 (5 bases). V dropped 3 bases and J dropped 9 bases, with 15 bases sitting between them. Germline CDR1 and CDR2: MDHEN and SYDVKM. The CDR3 has 14 amino acids.

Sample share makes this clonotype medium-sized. The CDR3 coding sequence is TGTGCCACCAGCAGACCGGGGCAGCCCCAGCATTTT. It codes for CATSRPGQPQHF. The chain carries TRBV15 and TRBJ1-5, with D hard to call. The CDR3 runs to 12 residues. Between the trimmed V and J ends, which lost 2 bases and 7 bases, there was a span of 6 bases. Germline assignment: CDR1 LNHNV and CDR2 YYDKDF (reference sequence). The whole variable domain, filled in from reference TRBV15 and TRBJ1-5, reads DAMVIQNPRYQVTQFGKPVTLSCSQTLNHNVMYWYQQKSSQAPKLLFHYYDKDFNNEADTPDNFQSRRPNTSFCFLDIRSPGLGDTAMYLCATSRPGQPQHFGDGTRLSIL.